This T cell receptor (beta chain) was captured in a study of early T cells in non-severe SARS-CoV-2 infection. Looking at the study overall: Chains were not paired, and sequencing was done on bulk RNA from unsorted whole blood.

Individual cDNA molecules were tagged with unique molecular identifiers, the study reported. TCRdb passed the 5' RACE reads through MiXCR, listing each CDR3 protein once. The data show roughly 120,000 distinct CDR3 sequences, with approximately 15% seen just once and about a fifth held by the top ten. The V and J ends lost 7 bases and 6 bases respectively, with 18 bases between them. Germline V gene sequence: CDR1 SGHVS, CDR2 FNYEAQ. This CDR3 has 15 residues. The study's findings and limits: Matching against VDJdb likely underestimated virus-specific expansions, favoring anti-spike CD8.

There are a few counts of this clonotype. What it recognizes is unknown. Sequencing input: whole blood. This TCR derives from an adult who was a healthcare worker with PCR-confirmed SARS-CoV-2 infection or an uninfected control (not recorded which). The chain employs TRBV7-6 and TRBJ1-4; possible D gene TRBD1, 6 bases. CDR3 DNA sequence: TGTGCCAGCACTGCGTCCCCCAGGGGTGATGAAAAACTGTTTTTT. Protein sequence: CASTASPRGDEKLFF.